The 21 T cell receptor beta chains presented below share a single source sample, sequenced in a study of molecular identifiers for immune sequencing clone quantification. TCRdb itself ran the PCR reads through MiXCR, one entry per CDR3 protein. The sample has approximately 670,000 distinct CDR3 sequences, just under 20% seen once; the top ten hold roughly 0.9%. The sample comprised naive CD8+ T cells from blood, with Jurkat cell RNA spiked in. This sample's subset: FACS-sorted CD8+CD4-CCR7+CD45RA+ naive T cells. All receptors derive from a human donor in good health. Some libraries in this study had Jurkat cell RNA spiked in.

This clonotype was found a few times. The V and J genes are TRBV21-1 and TRBJ2-5; TRBD1, the table's D call, was not compared with the DNA. TRBV21-1 is a pseudogene. This CDR3 has 16 residues. The CDR3 sequence is CASNIRGPCGQETQYF. CDR3 nucleotide sequence: TGTGCCAGCAACATCAGGGGGCCCTGTGGCCAAGAGACCCAGTACTTC.

At least ten counts were recorded for this clonotype. The chain has TRBV29-1 and TRBJ1-1; tentative D call: TRBD1 (5 bases). CDR1 is SQVTM and CDR2 is ANQGSEA in the germline V gene. The CDR3 extends over 12 amino acids. The chain's CDR3 is CSPWVGLTEAFF. In DNA, the CDR3 is TGCTCCCCTTGGGTGGGGCTCACTGAAGCTTTCTTT.

As regards this clonotype: The junction shows a germline mismatch at one end, possibly a read error. The chain links TRBV12-3 or TRBV12-4 to TRBJ2-5; the D is unclear. The CDR3 totals 11 residues. CDR3 nucleotides: TGTGCCGGCAGTTTTTCTGAGACCCAGTACTTC. Translating it yields CAGSFSETQYF.

This clonotype was counted at least ten times. This chain joins TRBV7-9 and TRBJ2-7, with 8 nucleotides matching TRBD1. The trim removed 5 bases at V and 5 bases at J, leaving 8 bases unmatched. Germline lookup yields CDR1 SEHNR and CDR2 FQNEAQ (reference sequence). This CDR3 has 14 residues. CDR3 sequence reads: CASSTVTGGDEQYF. The CDR3 DNA sequence: TGTGCCAGCAGCACTGTTACAGGGGGAGACGAGCAGTACTTC. The full variable domain, completed using reference TRBV7-9 and TRBJ2-7, is DTGVSQNPRHKITKRGQNVTFRCDPISEHNRLYWYRQTLGQGPEFLTYFQNEAQLEKSRLLSDRFSAERPKGSFSTLEIQRTEQGDSAMYLCASSTVTGGDEQYFGPGTRLTVT.

There are a few counts of this clonotype. V usage is TRBV28 and J usage is TRBJ2-5; D possibly matches TRBD1 or TRBD2 (5 bases each). V was pared by 7 bases and J by 3 bases, with 15 bases between. Germline CDR1 reads MDHEN; CDR2 reads SYDVKM. The CDR3 consists of 14 residues. The CDR3 region has the DNA TGTGCCAGCACCCCGAGGGGTCTGGAAGAGACCCAGTACTTC. It yields the protein CASTPRGLEETQYF. Filled out from reference TRBV28 and TRBJ2-5, the complete variable domain reads DVKVTQSSRYLVKRTGEKVFLECVQDMDHENMFWYRQDPGLGLRLIYFSYDVKMKEKGDIPEGYSVSREKKERFSLILESASTNQTSMYLCASTPRGLEETQYFGPGTRLLVL.

About this clonotype: Just one base apart from a much larger clone, this may be a read error. The V call is TRBV6-1, the J call TRBJ2-7; a possible D gene is TRBD1 (6 bases). From germline, CDR1 is MNHNS and CDR2 SASEGT. Trimming left V 2 bases short and J 6 bases short, with 14 bases between. CDR3 size: 14 residues. The CDR3 nucleotides read TGTGCCAGCAGTGAATGGGCAGGGGCCTGCGAGCAGTACTTC. It specifies CASSEWAGACEQYF.

This clonotype came up a few times. The chain uses TRBV2 and TRBJ2-1, with D unclear. Germline assignment: CDR1 SNHLY and CDR2 FYNNEI. The CDR3 consists of 15 residues. V dropped 4 bases and J dropped 2 bases, with 12 bases sitting between them. CDR3 nucleotide sequence: TGTGCCAGCAGTGTTGGCCAGGCGACCTACAATGAGCAGTTCTTC. This encodes CASSVGQATYNEQFF. Full variable domain (remainder filled in from reference TRBV2 and TRBJ2-1): EPEVTQTPSHQVTQMGQEVILRCVPISNHLYFYWYRQILGQKVEFLVSFYNNEISEKSEIFDDQFSVERPDGSNFTLKIRSTKLEDSAMYFCASSVGQATYNEQFFGPGTRLTVL.

This clonotype has ten or more counts. The chain carries TRBV27 and TRBJ2-6; no clear D gene. This CDR3 has 17 amino acids. V was trimmed by 2 bases and J by 0 bases, leaving 11 bases between them. The germline V gene has CDR1 MNHEY and CDR2 SMNVEV (reference sequence). CDR3 sequence: CASSLIGRTSGANVLTF. In DNA form, the CDR3 reads TGTGCCAGCAGTTTAATCGGCCGTACCTCTGGGGCCAACGTCCTGACTTTC.

This rearrangement joins TRBV19 to TRBJ2-7; 7 bases agree with TRBD2. Trimming removed 3 bases from V and 6 bases from J; junction bases left unmatched: 2. CDR1 is LNHDA, CDR2 SQIVND, per germline (reference sequence). This CDR3 has 12 residues. In DNA form, the CDR3 reads TGTGCCAGTAGTATGGGAGGGGCCGAGCAGTACTTC. It encodes CASSMGGAEQYF.

Comment on this clonotype: The junction departs from germline at one end; a sequencing error may be responsible. This chain uses TRBV6-2 or TRBV6-3 with TRBJ2-1; TRBD2 is a possible D gene (6 bases). The germline V gene encodes CDR1 MNHEY and CDR2 SVGEGT. The length of the CDR3 is 13 residues. Here the CDR3 reads CAGSSSVYNEQFF. For the CDR3, the DNA is TGTGCCGGCAGCTCTAGCGTATACAATGAGCAGTTCTTC.

This clonotype appeared many times. The chain links TRBV3-1 to TRBJ1-5, with D possibly TRBD1 on 5 matching bases. The CDR3 loop spans 17 amino acids. Germline assignment: CDR1 LGHDT and CDR2 YNNKEL (reference sequence). Trimming left V 2 bases short and J 0 bases short, with 14 bases between. The chain's CDR3 is CASSQSGTSYSNQPQHF. The CDR3 DNA reads TGTGCCAGCAGCCAAAGCGGGACTTCTTATAGCAATCAGCCCCAGCATTTT.

This clonotype was seen only a few times. This may arise from a read error, as a much more abundant clone is one base away. The V gene is TRBV9, the J gene TRBJ2-5; D is unclear. In germline, CDR1 is SGDLS, CDR2 YYNGEE. The CDR3 is made up of 14 amino acids. In DNA form, the CDR3 reads TGTGCCGGCAGCGTAGAGGCCAGCCAAGAGACCCAGTACTTC. Residues: CAGSVEASQETQYF.

On this clonotype: Since a much larger clone is just one base distant, this may be a read error. The chain couples TRBV20-1 to TRBJ2-1; TRBD1 matches at 7 bases. The germline gives CDR1 DFQATT, CDR2 SNEGSKA (reference sequence). The CDR3 consists of 13 residues. V gave up 0 bases and J gave up 10 bases; unmatched junction bases: 6. The CDR3 loop reads CSAREGTAYEQFF. Here the CDR3 DNA reads TGCAGTGCTAGAGAGGGGACAGCCTACGAGCAGTTCTTC.

This clonotype was picked up a small number of times. The J gene is TRBJ2-3, the V gene TRBV12-2; no check of the table's D call, TRBD2, against the DNA was made. TRBV12-2 is assigned pseudogene status. This CDR3 contains 19 residues. As DNA, the CDR3 is TGTGCAAGTCGCTTAGTAGGTAGCGGGGGGCGACCCTCCACAGATACGCAGTATTTT. It yields the protein CASRLVGSGGRPSTDTQYF.

This clonotype has ten or more counts. The chain uses TRBV28 and TRBJ2-7; the D is unclear. Trimming took off 5 bases at V and 2 bases at J, with 13 bases between the two ends. The CDR3 is 14 amino acids. The germline V gene encodes CDR1 MDHEN and CDR2 SYDVKM. DNA for the CDR3: TGTGCCAGCAGTCTTGGCAGAGCCACCTACGAGCAGTACTTC. This translates into CASSLGRATYEQYF.

To note about this clonotype: Possible read error: a much larger clone is one base away. The rearrangement joins TRBV4-3 to TRBJ2-4; D unclear. Germline CDR1 LGHNA, CDR2 YSLEER. The V gene lost 2 bases and the J gene lost 8 bases, with 19 bases spanning the gap. The CDR3 has 16 residues. The CDR3 DNA reads TGCGCCAGCAGCCAACGAGACGGCCCCTTTAGGGACATTCAGTACTTC. As protein: CASSQRDGPFRDIQYF.

Turning to this clonotype: Likely a read error: the CDR3 ends without its conserved phenylalanine or tryptophan. The chain recombines TRBV20-1 with TRBJ1-2; D remains ambiguous. The CDR3 has 13 amino acids. V was pared by 6 bases and J by 3 bases, with 14 bases between. CDR1 DFQATT and CDR2 SNEGSKA come from the germline V gene (reference sequence). The CDR3 DNA sequence: TGCAGTGCCAAAACGGAGGGTGACTATGGCTACACCCTC. It encodes CSAKTEGDYGYTL.

Comment on this clonotype: A read error may be the cause here, since a much bigger clone is one base away. The gene calls are TRBV12-3 or TRBV12-4 and TRBJ1-3; D ambiguous. This CDR3 contains 14 residues. The CDR3 here is CAGSLTGVGNTIYF. For the CDR3, the DNA is TGTGCCGGCAGTTTAACCGGCGTTGGAAACACCATATATTTT.

The V gene is TRBV29-1, the J gene TRBJ2-1; D gene uncertain. Trimming removed 5 bases from V and 0 bases from J, with 5 bases in between. The CDR3 spans 12 residues. From germline, CDR1 is SQVTM and CDR2 ANQGSEA. This CDR3 reads CSVFYSYNEQFF. DNA of the CDR3: TGCAGCGTTTTCTACTCCTACAATGAGCAGTTCTTC.

This clonotype was recorded many times. The V call is TRBV29-1, the J call TRBJ1-2; the match to TRBD1 covers 9 bases. The V gene's germline CDR1 is SQVTM and CDR2 ANQGSEA. V lost 8 bases, J lost 6 bases, and 10 bases stayed unmatched. The CDR3 sequence is 13 residues long. CDR3 coding DNA: TGCAGCCCTGAAAACAGGGGGCGTAATGGCTACACCTTC. This sequence encodes CSPENRGRNGYTF.

On this clonotype itself: This may be a read error: a much more frequent sequence differs by one nucleotide. The V gene is TRBV11-3, the J gene TRBJ2-7; 9 nucleotides line up with TRBD1. Germline V gene data show CDR1 as SGHNT and CDR2 as YENEEA. The CDR3 covers 15 residues. The CDR3 DNA reads TGTGCCAGCAGCTTAGACACAGGGGGCCTCTACGGGCAGTACTTC. This translates into CASSLDTGGLYGQYF.